The 32 T cell receptor beta chains below were found in one sample sequenced in a study of PD-1 blockade in classical Hodgkin lymphoma. TCRdb's copy holds only in-frame clones and misses some; the assay was immunoSEQ multiplex PCR. The data show about 21,000 clones, roughly 70% seen once. Each patient experienced a relapse that followed autologous stem cell transplantation, and brentuximab vedotin exposure varied. Sequenced here: peripheral blood mononuclear cells (PBMCs), sampled at baseline. Every receptor here comes from a human donor with classical Hodgkin lymphoma.

The chain combines TRBV28 with TRBJ2-7; TRBD1 agrees at 7 bases. This CDR3 comprises 14 residues. From germline, CDR1 is MDHEN and CDR2 SYDVKM. The V and J ends lost 5 bases and 7 bases, in that order; junction bases with no gene match: 11. The CDR3: CASSLHRDSQEQYF. In DNA, the CDR3 is TGTGCCAGCAGTCTACACAGGGACAGCCAGGAGCAGTACTTC.

This clone was seen only a few times. The chain combines TRBV5-1 with TRBJ2-3, with D tentatively TRBD1 (6 bases). Germline values: CDR1 SGHRS, CDR2 YFSETQ. The V and J ends lost 2 bases and 0 bases respectively, with 13 bases between them. This CDR3 has 16 amino acids. The CDR3 DNA reads TGCGCCAGCAGCTTCGGGCAGGGGATGAGCACAGATACGCAGTATTTT. Its translation: CASSFGQGMSTDTQYF.

About this clone itself: The junction and the germline gene differ at one end; a read error may be behind it. The rearrangement uses TRBV6-6 and TRBJ2-7; D might be TRBD1 (5 bases). Germline V gives CDR1 MNHNY, CDR2 SVGAGI (reference sequence). The length of the CDR3 is 13 residues. For the CDR3, the DNA is TGTGCCATCAGTGAGCAGGGTGGCCACGAGCAGTACTTC. It encodes CAISEQGGHEQYF.

The genes are TRBV10-2 and TRBJ2-2, with D hard to call. Germline CDR1 and CDR2: WSHSY and SAAADI. The CDR3 length is 10 residues. V lost 8 bases and J 6 bases, leaving 4 bases between the germline ends. For the CDR3, the DNA is TGCGCCAGCTTTGCCGGGGAGCTGTTTTTT. It encodes CASFAGELFF.

This chain links TRBV10-1 with TRBJ1-1, with D possibly matching TRBD1 (6 bases). V was clipped by 6 bases and J by 1 base, with 15 bases between them. The germline V gene encodes CDR1 WNHNN and CDR2 SYGVQD (reference sequence). This CDR3 region has 15 residues. The DNA of the CDR3 is TGCGCCAGCAGCGGGGGGATGACAGGGAACACTGAAGCTTTCTTT. Translating gives CASSGGMTGNTEAFF.

A note on this clone: With a far larger clone one base away, a read error is the likely cause. Within the sample, other DNA sequences also encode this same CDR3. J is TRBJ1-2 and V is TRBV4-3, with 8 bases fitting TRBD1. This CDR3 spans 14 amino acids. Germline lookup yields CDR1 LGHNA and CDR2 YSLEER. Trimming cost V 3 bases and J 3 bases; bases outside gene matches: 3. DNA for the CDR3: TGCGCCAGCAGCCACTCGACAGGGGACTATGGCTACACCTTC. Translated, it gives CASSHSTGDYGYTF.

Notes on this clone: The junction shows a germline mismatch at one end, possibly a read error. The genes are TRBV7-2 and TRBJ2-3, with TRBD2 as a possible D gene (5 bases). CDR1 SGHTA and CDR2 FQGNSA come from the germline V gene. The CDR3 totals 14 residues. CDR3 loop: CASSPDYHTDAQYF. The CDR3 DNA sequence: TGTGCCAGCAGCCCCGACTATCACACAGATGCGCAGTATTTT.

The CDR3 DNA follows: TGCGCCTCAGGGACGCAAGAGACCCAGTACTTC. Translating gives CASGTQETQYF. The J gene is TRBJ2-5, the V gene TRBV10-1, with D perhaps matching TRBD1 or TRBD2 (5 bases each). Per germline, CDR1 WNHNN and CDR2 SYGVQD (reference sequence). This CDR3 spans 11 amino acids. V gave up 11 bases and J gave up 2 bases, with 9 bases separating them.

The count of this clone is one. The V call is TRBV9, the J call TRBJ2-5; a possible D gene is TRBD2 (6 bases). Per germline, CDR1 SGDLS and CDR2 YYNGEE. The germline V and J ends were trimmed by 4 bases and 7 bases, with 17 bases remaining between them. This CDR3 contains 14 residues. DNA of the CDR3: TGTGCCAGCAGCCCATCGGGACTCCTGGGGACCCAGTACTTC. Translated, it gives CASSPSGLLGTQYF.

V gene TRBV5-6 combines with J gene TRBJ2-1; D remains ambiguous. CDR1 and CDR2 (germline): SGHDT, YYEEEE. The CDR3 totals 12 residues. Between the trimmed V and J ends, which lost 4 bases and 5 bases, there was a span of 7 bases. The CDR3 bases are TGTGCCAGCAGCATTCAGGACAATGAGCAGTTCTTC. It encodes CASSIQDNEQFF.

A remark on this clone: Relative to the germline gene, one junction end is altered; a read error may explain this. Other DNA sequences in the sample encode the same CDR3. The chain couples TRBV7-9 to TRBJ1-1, with a possible D match to TRBD1 (5 bases). The CDR3 is made up of 13 amino acids. CDR1 is SEHNR and CDR2 is FQNEAQ in the germline V gene (reference sequence). The CDR3 loop reads CASSLPGNPEAFF. Written as DNA, the CDR3 is TGTGCCAGCAGCTTACCAGGGAACCCTGAAGCTTTCTTT.

This rearrangement joins TRBV5-1 to TRBJ2-1, with D perhaps matching TRBD2 (7 bases). The CDR3 loop spans 16 amino acids. V was pared by 0 bases and J by 2 bases, with 12 bases between. Looked up from germline, CDR1 is SGHRS and CDR2 is YFSETQ. In nucleotides, the CDR3 is TGCGCCAGCAGCTTGGGTGGCGGGGGCCCCTACAATGAGCAGTTCTTC. The encoded protein is CASSLGGGGPYNEQFF.

V gene TRBV4-3 combines with J gene TRBJ2-7, with 8 bases lining up with TRBD1. Germline V gene lookup returns CDR1 LGHNA and CDR2 YSLEER. CDR3 size: 16 residues. Germline trimming cut 0 bases from V and 2 bases from J; bases unmatched to any gene: 6. As DNA, the CDR3 is TGCGCCAGCAGCCAAGATCTAGGACAGGGAACCTACGAGCAGTACTTC. It yields the protein CASSQDLGQGTYEQYF.

The chain uses TRBV6-4 and TRBJ1-6, with a weak D call TRBD1 (5 bases). The CDR3 spans 14 residues. V dropped 2 bases and J dropped 7 bases, with 9 bases sitting between them. CDR1 and CDR2 from the germline V gene are MRHNA and SNTAGT. The CDR3 region has the DNA TGTGCCAGCAGTGACGGCCAGGGAAATTCACCCCTCCACTTT. This encodes CASSDGQGNSPLHF.

This clone turned up a few times. The chain couples TRBV10-1 to TRBJ2-1; 13 bases agree with TRBD2. The CDR3 spans 16 residues. In germline, CDR1 is WNHNN, CDR2 SYGVQD (reference sequence). J was trimmed by 8 bases and V by 3 bases; bases with no gene match: 7. The CDR3 sequence is CASSDPGLAGAYEQFF. CDR3 DNA sequence: TGCGCCAGCAGTGACCCCGGACTAGCGGGAGCCTATGAGCAGTTCTTC.

J is TRBJ1-1 and V is TRBV5-6; 10 bases are a match to TRBD1. Germline V lookup: CDR1 SGHDT, CDR2 YYEEEE. Unmatched junction bases numbered 12, after V lost 4 bases and J lost 3 bases. There are 17 residues in the CDR3. The CDR3: CASSTDRGLSSYTEAFF. CDR3 DNA: TGTGCCAGCAGCACGGACAGGGGGTTGTCCTCCTACACTGAAGCTTTCTTT.

In this sample, this clone turned up a few times. The rearrangement links TRBV19 to TRBJ1-3; 9 bases line up with TRBD1. Germline V gene sequence: CDR1 LNHDA, CDR2 SQIVND (reference sequence). This CDR3 contains 15 residues. V gave up 4 bases and J gave up 6 bases; unmatched junction bases: 7. The CDR3 DNA sequence: TGTGCCAGTAGTAGCATCGGACAGGGGTTAAACACCATATATTTT. Its protein is CASSSIGQGLNTIYF.

The chain couples TRBV15 to TRBJ1-6; D is undetermined. CDR1 is LNHNV, CDR2 YYDKDF, per germline (reference sequence). Trimming took off 1 base at V and 3 bases at J, with 13 bases between the two ends. CDR3 length equals 17 residues. The CDR3 protein is CATSRAPARDYNSPLHF. The CDR3 DNA reads TGTGCCACCAGCAGAGCCCCAGCCAGAGACTATAATTCACCCCTCCACTTT. Variable domain in full (rest from reference TRBV15 and TRBJ1-6): DAMVIQNPRYQVTQFGKPVTLSCSQTLNHNVMYWYQQKSSQAPKLLFHYYDKDFNNEADTPDNFQSRRPNTSFCFLDIRSPGLGDTAMYLCATSRAPARDYNSPLHFGNGTRLTVT.

J is TRBJ1-1 and V is TRBV7-9; 8 positions match TRBD1. CDR3 length equals 13 residues. V shed 5 bases, J shed 11 bases, and the junction held 10 bases outside the gene matches. Germline CDR1 SEHNR, CDR2 FQNEAQ (reference sequence). The CDR3 coding sequence is TGTGCCAGCAGCCATCCGGGACAGGCGGCGGCTTTCTTT. Its protein is CASSHPGQAAAFF.

The chain couples TRBV28 to TRBJ2-7; D is unclear. Trimming left V 3 bases short and J 4 bases short, with 4 bases between. This CDR3 is built from 11 residues. CDR1 and CDR2 from the germline V gene are MDHEN and SYDVKM. The CDR3 loop is CASSLGYEQYF. Here the CDR3 DNA reads TGTGCCAGCAGTTTGGGATACGAGCAGTACTTC.

A single count supports this clone. This sequence joins TRBV11-3 and TRBJ2-1; 13 bases match TRBD2. Germline trimming cut 4 bases from V and 9 bases from J; bases unmatched to any gene: 6. The CDR3 contains 15 residues. The germline gives CDR1 SGHNT, CDR2 YENEEA. The CDR3 DNA reads as TGTGCCAGCAGCTGGACTAGCGGGAGCAGTAGTGAGCAGTTCTTC. As protein: CASSWTSGSSSEQFF.

A word on this clone: Other DNA sequences in the sample encode the same CDR3. The chain has TRBV5-1 and TRBJ1-4; D uncertain. Germline V gene sequence: CDR1 SGHRS, CDR2 YFSETQ. Trimming stripped 0 bases from V and 3 bases from J, with 6 bases between. This CDR3 region has 14 residues. The CDR3 here is CASSLERANEKLFF. CDR3 DNA: TGCGCCAGCAGCTTGGAGAGAGCTAATGAAAAACTGTTTTTT.

The table lists this clone with a count of one. The chain uses TRBV30 and TRBJ2-5; the D gene is possibly TRBD1 (6 bases). This CDR3 has 14 residues. The germline V gene encodes CDR1 GTSNPN and CDR2 SVGIG (reference sequence). V shed 2 bases and J shed 4 bases, with 14 bases lying between them. CDR3 nucleotides: TGTGCCTGGAGTTGGGGGCAGAGCGTAGAGACCCAGTACTTC. It translates to CAWSWGQSVETQYF.

The chain has TRBV7-6 and TRBJ2-3; D not resolved. The CDR3 has 15 amino acids. The germline V gene has CDR1 SGHVS and CDR2 FNYEAQ. Trimming removed 4 bases from V and 4 bases from J, with 15 bases in between. The CDR3 here is CASSSAGSKPDTQYF. CDR3 sequence (DNA): TGTGCCAGCAGCTCAGCCGGTTCGAAGCCAGATACGCAGTATTTT. The full variable domain, its missing parts supplied by reference TRBV7-6 and TRBJ2-3, is GAGVSQSPRYKVTKRGQDVALRCDPISGHVSLYWYRQALGQGPEFLTYFNYEAQQDKSGLPNDRFSAERPEGSISTLTIQRTEQRDSAMYRCASSSAGSKPDTQYFGPGTRLTVL.

DNA for the CDR3: TGCGCCAGCAGCCCAGGACAGGGGGTCGACACCGGGGAGCTGTTTTTT. Translation: CASSPGQGVDTGELFF. This sequence joins TRBV5-1 and TRBJ2-2; 10 bases line up with TRBD1. Germline assignment: CDR1 SGHRS and CDR2 YFSETQ. This CDR3 spans 16 amino acids. V was pared by 4 bases and J by 3 bases, with 6 bases of the junction left unmatched.

This clone qualifies as large (0.1 to 1%). J is TRBJ1-5 and V is TRBV7-8; a possible D gene is TRBD1 (5 bases). The V and J ends lost 3 bases and 2 bases respectively, with 14 bases between them. This CDR3 comprises 16 residues. The V gene's germline CDR1 is SGHVS and CDR2 FQNEAQ. CDR3 coding DNA: TGTGCCAGCAGCTTGGGGCCAGCTTCTCGCAATCAGCCCCAGCATTTT. This gives the protein CASSLGPASRNQPQHF. The whole variable domain, filled in from reference TRBV7-8 and TRBJ1-5, reads GAGVSQSPRYKVAKRGQDVALRCDPISGHVSLFWYQQALGQGPEFLTYFQNEAQLDKSGLPSDRFFAERPEGSVSTLKIQRTQQEDSAVYLCASSLGPASRNQPQHFGDGTRLSIL.

The chain joins TRBV28 to TRBJ1-1, with D hard to call. Between the trimmed V and J ends, which lost 2 bases and 1 base, there was a span of 14 bases. The CDR3 has 16 residues. The germline CDR1 and CDR2 sequences are MDHEN and SYDVKM. The CDR3 nucleotides read TGTGCCAGCAGTTTAATCGGTCTGGGATCGAACACTGAAGCTTTCTTT. Translating gives CASSLIGLGSNTEAFF. Combining the CDR3 with reference TRBV28 and TRBJ1-1 gives the whole variable domain DVKVTQSSRYLVKRTGEKVFLECVQDMDHENMFWYRQDPGLGLRLIYFSYDVKMKEKGDIPEGYSVSREKKERFSLILESASTNQTSMYLCASSLIGLGSNTEAFFGQGTRLTVV.

The genes are TRBV5-4 and TRBJ2-2; maybe TRBD2 (6 bases). V was trimmed by 4 bases and J by 0 bases, leaving 13 bases between them. CDR1 is SGHNT, CDR2 YYREEE, per germline (reference sequence). The CDR3 covers 16 residues. This CDR3 is CASSMLLAANTGELFF. For the CDR3, the DNA is TGTGCCAGCAGCATGCTACTAGCAGCGAACACCGGGGAGCTGTTTTTT.

There are a few counts of this clone. V and J are TRBV6-6 and TRBJ1-1; D remains unclear. Germline loops: CDR1 MNHNY, CDR2 SVGAGI (reference sequence). The CDR3 length is 11 residues. With 5 bases removed from V and 10 bases from J, the gap between germline ends came to 11 bases. CDR3 in DNA: TGTGCCAGCAGTACGGCACCCGGAGCTTTCTTT. It specifies CASSTAPGAFF.

This rearrangement joins TRBV19 to TRBJ2-7; D ambiguous. Trimming cost V 6 bases and J 2 bases, with 8 bases left between them. The CDR3 is 12 residues long. The germline gives CDR1 LNHDA, CDR2 SQIVND (reference sequence). CDR3 region: CASSDGAYEQYF. CDR3 DNA: TGTGCCAGTAGCGACGGAGCCTACGAGCAGTACTTC.

V is TRBV9 and J is TRBJ1-1; D is uncertain. Germline CDR1 SGDLS, CDR2 YYNGEE. V dropped 0 bases and J dropped 4 bases, with 13 bases sitting between them. The CDR3 has 15 amino acids. For the CDR3, the DNA is TGTGCCAGCAGCGTAGAGCGGGGATCCGTCACTGAAGCTTTCTTT. It codes for CASSVERGSVTEAFF.

The chain joins TRBV14 to TRBJ2-3; a possible D gene is TRBD2 (5 bases). V was trimmed by 2 bases and J by 10 bases, leaving 22 bases between them. Germline CDR1 is SGHDN and CDR2 is FVKESK. The CDR3 runs to 16 residues. CDR3 residues: CASSQSPGWTVVAQYF. CDR3 nucleotides: TGTGCCAGCAGCCAATCTCCGGGATGGACGGTAGTAGCGCAGTATTTT.